This T cell receptor (beta chain) was captured by sequencing in a study of blood T cell repertoires in COVID-19. Some clones are missing from TCRdb's copy, which holds only in-frame ones; the method was immunoSEQ multiplex PCR. Of 350,000 to 550,000 clones in the sample, 80% to 90% were seen once. Germline V gene sequence: CDR1 MGHRA, CDR2 YSYEKL. The CDR3 spans 19 residues. V was trimmed by 1 base and J by 2 bases, leaving 21 bases between them. Participant-given clinical history determined each cohort assignment. This receptor was identified in a man younger than 45 who had recovered from COVID-19. Material for sequencing was PBMCs or T cells enriched from blood (not recorded which). The chain couples TRBV4-1 to TRBJ1-5; unclear D gene. In DNA, the CDR3 is TGCGCCAGCAGCCAAGGTCCGCCGAATCGGGGAGGTGGCAATCAGCCCCAGCATTTT. It encodes CASSQGPPNRGGGNQPQHF.